The following is a T cell receptor beta chain sequence with its context. Its cognate antigen is unknown. CDR3 regions of TCR beta were amplified from RNA transcripts. HTBI primers were employed in first-round RT-PCR, then a second-round multiplex PCR followed. TCRdb re-derived calls from the multiplex PCR reads in MiXCR, one entry per CDR3 protein. The profile covers hundreds of thousands of distinct CDR3 sequences, with about 24% appearing a single time and around 7% taken by the ten largest. This record belongs to a study of Graves' ophthalmopathy and Graves' hyperthyroidism. General study findings and limits: Blood also harbored most expanded thyroid clonotypes above 0.001 frequency.

Trimming stripped 4 bases from V and 0 bases from J, with 17 bases between. Per the germline V gene, CDR1 is SGDLS and CDR2 is YYNGEE. CDR3 length: 17 residues. None of the included patients had other autoimmune diseases, uncontrolled infections, pregnancy or lactation, as these led to exclusion. Patients were diagnosed from clinical symptoms, serum thyroxine, TRAb, thyroid ultrasound and orbital computed tomography. The genes are TRBV9 and TRBJ2-4; D is unresolved. This sequence originates from a woman under 30 with stable Graves' hyperthyroidism. Some clones in this sample may be carry-over from other donors' samples. The material sequenced was peripheral blood. CDR3 bases: TGTGCCAGCAGCCCCCAAGCCGGGTCCCTAGCCAAAAACATTCAGTACTTC. Protein product: CASSPQAGSLAKNIQYF.